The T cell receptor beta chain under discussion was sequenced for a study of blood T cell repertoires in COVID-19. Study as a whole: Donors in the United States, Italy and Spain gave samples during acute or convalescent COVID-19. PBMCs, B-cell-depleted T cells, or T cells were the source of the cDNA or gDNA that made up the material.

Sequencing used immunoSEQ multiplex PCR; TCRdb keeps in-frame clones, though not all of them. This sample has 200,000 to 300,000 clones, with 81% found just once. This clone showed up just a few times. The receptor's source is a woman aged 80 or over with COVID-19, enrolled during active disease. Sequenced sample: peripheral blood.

The CDR3 DNA sequence: TGTGCCAGCAGCTTAGAGAAGCTCACTGAAGCTTTCTTT. As protein: CASSLEKLTEAFF. V is TRBV7-8 and J is TRBJ1-1; D unclear. The CDR3 runs 13 residues. Germline loops: CDR1 SGHVS, CDR2 FQNEAQ. Trimming stripped 1 base from V and 4 bases from J, with 7 bases between.